The 12 T cell receptor beta chains presented below share a single source sample, sequenced in a study of blood T cell repertoires in COVID-19. Here immunoSEQ multiplex PCR was the method, and the copy in TCRdb shows in-frame clones only, minus some. In the table there are about 260,000 clones, approximately 90% of which are singletons. Source material: PBMCs or T cells enriched from blood (not recorded which). Receptors were obtained from a man in his forties who had been exposed to COVID-19.

J is TRBJ2-1 and V is TRBV4-1, with 14 bases that match TRBD2. The CDR3 is 18 residues long. The germline V gene encodes CDR1 MGHRA and CDR2 YSYEKL. J lost 15 bases, V lost 0 bases, and 16 bases had no gene match. The CDR3 loop reads CASSQDRDRGLAGVEVFF. The CDR3 nucleotides read TGCGCCAGCAGCCAAGATAGGGACAGGGGACTAGCGGGAGTAGAGGTGTTCTTC.

This rearrangement joins TRBV5-1 to TRBJ1-2; D gene ambiguous. V lost 1 base and J lost 6, with 19 bases in between. Germline V gene data show CDR1 as SGHRS and CDR2 as YFSETQ. The CDR3 is made up of 16 amino acids. CDR3: CASSLLAREGSDGYTF. The CDR3 DNA follows: TGCGCCAGCAGCTTGTTGGCGAGGGAGGGTTCAGATGGCTACACCTTC.

This clone was picked up a small number of times. V and J are TRBV6-1 and TRBJ2-7; a weak D match, TRBD1 (6 bases). V lost 1 base and J lost 4, with 11 bases in between. The CDR3 is 14 residues long. Germline lookup yields CDR1 MNHNS and CDR2 SASEGT. Written as DNA, the CDR3 is TGTGCCAGCAGTGAAGGGACAGACTTTTACGAGCAGTACTTC. This encodes CASSEGTDFYEQYF.

The V and J genes are TRBV10-1 and TRBJ2-7; 10 bases are shared with TRBD1. The CDR3 has 15 residues. The germline V gene encodes CDR1 WNHNN and CDR2 SYGVQD (reference sequence). The V gene end was trimmed by 4 bases and the J gene end by 4 bases; junction bases not matched to a gene: 7. CDR3 protein: CASSGGTGAPYEQYF. CDR3 DNA: TGCGCCAGCAGTGGTGGGACAGGGGCACCGTACGAGCAGTACTTC.

The chain is built from TRBV7-4 and TRBJ2-3, with D maybe TRBD2 (5 bases). CDR3 length equals 17 residues. The germline V and J ends were trimmed by 4 bases and 3 bases, with 20 bases remaining between them. Looked up from germline, CDR1 is SGHVT and CDR2 is SQSDAQ. The CDR3 nucleotides are TGTGCCAGCAGCTCCCCCCAGGACGGGGTAAAGACAGATACGCAGTATTTT. Translation: CASSSPQDGVKTDTQYF.

The chain combines TRBV7-9 with TRBJ1-1; D is possibly TRBD1 (5 bases). This CDR3 has 12 residues. Trimming removed 5 bases at V and 3 bases at J, with 7 bases between. Germline CDR1 and CDR2: SEHNR and FQNEAQ (reference sequence). CDR3 nucleotides: TGTGCCAGCAGCCTACAGGACACTGAAGCTTTCTTT. Amino acids: CASSLQDTEAFF. The full variable domain, completed using reference TRBV7-9 and TRBJ1-1, is DTGVSQNPRHKITKRGQNVTFRCDPISEHNRLYWYRQTLGQGPEFLTYFQNEAQLEKSRLLSDRFSAERPKGSFSTLEIQRTEQGDSAMYLCASSLQDTEAFFGQGTRLTVV.

The chain employs TRBV9 and TRBJ1-1; D not certain. Deletions cut 4 bases from V and 0 bases from J, with 7 bases between. Germline V gene data show CDR1 as SGDLS and CDR2 as YYNGEE. The CDR3 totals 13 residues. The CDR3 is CASSPRLNTEAFF. The CDR3 nucleotides read TGTGCCAGCAGCCCTCGGTTGAACACTGAAGCTTTCTTT.

The gene calls are TRBV3-1 (or the pseudogene TRBV3-2) and TRBJ2-3; D gene unclear. This CDR3 is 14 amino acids long. V lost 0 bases and J 3 bases, leaving 7 bases between the germline ends. Per germline, CDR1 LGHDT and CDR2 YNNKEL (reference sequence). The CDR3 region has the DNA TGTGCCAGCAGCCAAGAGCAGGAAACAGATACGCAGTATTTT. This gives the protein CASSQEQETDTQYF.

A single count supports this clone. The V and J genes are TRBV19 and TRBJ2-7, with TRBD1 matching over 10 bases. Germline V gene sequence: CDR1 LNHDA, CDR2 SQIVND (reference sequence). The ends lost 5 bases at V and 0 bases at J; junction bases unmatched: 4. The CDR3 consists of 15 residues. In DNA form, the CDR3 reads TGTGCCAGTAGTTTCCGGGACAGGGGCTCCTACGAGCAGTACTTC. Translating it yields CASSFRDRGSYEQYF.

J is TRBJ1-2 and V is TRBV29-1; TRBD1 agrees at 7 bases. Trimming cost V 6 bases and J 12 bases; bases outside gene matches: 10. CDR3 length: 11 residues. The germline V gene encodes CDR1 SQVTM and CDR2 ANQGSEA. The CDR3 region is CSVTTGADNTF. The CDR3 bases are TGCAGCGTGACCACAGGGGCGGATAACACCTTC.

CDR3 sequence (DNA): TGTGCCAGCAGTTACGGGGACTACGAGCAGTACTTC. Translation: CASSYGDYEQYF. The J gene is TRBJ2-7, the V gene TRBV7-9; possible D gene TRBD2, 5 bases. The V gene lost 6 bases and the J gene lost 3 bases, with 9 bases spanning the gap. This CDR3 region has 12 residues. Germline assignment: CDR1 SEHNR and CDR2 FQNEAQ (reference sequence).

This clone came up once. The chain couples TRBV29-1 to TRBJ2-7; TRBD2 matches at 7 bases. Trimming took 5 bases from V and 5 from J; bases not matched to a gene: 15. The germline CDR1 and CDR2 sequences are SQVTM and ANQGSEA. The CDR3 is 15 residues long. The CDR3 nucleotides are TGCAGCGTTTCGCCCTGGGGGGGTTCATGGGACGAGCAGTACTTC. Translated, it gives CSVSPWGGSWDEQYF.